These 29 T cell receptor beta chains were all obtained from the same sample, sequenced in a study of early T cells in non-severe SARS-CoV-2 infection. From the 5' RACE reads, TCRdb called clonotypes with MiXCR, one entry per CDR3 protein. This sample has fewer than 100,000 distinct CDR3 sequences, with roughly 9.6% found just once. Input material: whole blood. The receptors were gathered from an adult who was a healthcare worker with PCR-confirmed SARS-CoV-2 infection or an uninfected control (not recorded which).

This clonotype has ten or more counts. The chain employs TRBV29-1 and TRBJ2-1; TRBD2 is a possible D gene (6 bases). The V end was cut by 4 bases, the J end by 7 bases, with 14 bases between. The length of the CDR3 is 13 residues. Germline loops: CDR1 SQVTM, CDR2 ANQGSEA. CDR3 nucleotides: TGCAGCGTTGTGTGGGCAGGGAGGAATGAGCAGTTCTTC. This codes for CSVVWAGRNEQFF.

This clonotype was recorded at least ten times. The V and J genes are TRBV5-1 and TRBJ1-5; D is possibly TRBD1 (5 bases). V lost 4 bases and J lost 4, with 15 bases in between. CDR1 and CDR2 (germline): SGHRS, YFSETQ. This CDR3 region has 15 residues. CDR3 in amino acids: CASSPTGFWNQPQHF. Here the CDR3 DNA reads TGCGCCAGCAGCCCTACAGGATTTTGGAATCAGCCCCAGCATTTT.

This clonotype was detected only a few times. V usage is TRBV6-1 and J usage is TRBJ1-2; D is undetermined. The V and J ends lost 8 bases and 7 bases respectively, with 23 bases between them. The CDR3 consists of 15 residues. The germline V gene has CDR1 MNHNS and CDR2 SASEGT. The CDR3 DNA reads TGTGCCAGCGGCGGAGGGATTAGTGCGGCCACTGGCTACACCTTC. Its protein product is CASGGGISAATGYTF.

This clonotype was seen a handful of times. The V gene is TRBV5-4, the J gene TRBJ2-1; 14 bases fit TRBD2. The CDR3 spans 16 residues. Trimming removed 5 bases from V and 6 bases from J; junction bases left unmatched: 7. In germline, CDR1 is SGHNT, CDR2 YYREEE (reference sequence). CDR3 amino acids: CASSRGLAGGGNEQFF. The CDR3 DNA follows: TGTGCCAGCAGTCGCGGACTAGCGGGAGGCGGCAATGAGCAGTTCTTC.

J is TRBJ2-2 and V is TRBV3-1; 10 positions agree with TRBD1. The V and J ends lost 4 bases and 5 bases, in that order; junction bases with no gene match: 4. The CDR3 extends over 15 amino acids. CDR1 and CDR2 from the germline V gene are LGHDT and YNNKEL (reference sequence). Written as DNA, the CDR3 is TGTGCCAGCAGCCGCGGGACAGGGGTTACCGGGGAGCTGTTTTTT. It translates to CASSRGTGVTGELFF. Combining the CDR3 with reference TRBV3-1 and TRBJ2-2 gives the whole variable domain DTAVSQTPKYLVTQMGNDKSIKCEQNLGHDTMYWYKQDSKKFLKIMFSYNNKELIINETVPNRFSPKSPDKAHLNLHINSLELGDSAVYFCASSRGTGVTGELFFGEGSRLTVL.

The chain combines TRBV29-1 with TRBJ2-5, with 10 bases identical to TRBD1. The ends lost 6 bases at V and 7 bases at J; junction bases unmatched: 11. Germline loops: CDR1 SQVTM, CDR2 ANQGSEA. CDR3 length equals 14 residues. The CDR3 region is CSVKRGQGFGTQYF. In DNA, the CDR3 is TGCAGCGTGAAGAGGGGACAGGGGTTCGGGACCCAGTACTTC.

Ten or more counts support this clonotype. This chain's CDR3 is CASRRVQRDEQYF. As DNA, the CDR3 is TGTGCCAGCAGGAGGGTTCAACGGGACGAGCAGTACTTC. V usage is TRBV27 and J usage is TRBJ2-7, with a weak D call TRBD2 (5 bases). Germline V gene sequence: CDR1 MNHEY, CDR2 SMNVEV (reference sequence). This CDR3 region has 13 residues. The V end was cut by 6 bases, the J end by 5 bases, with 14 bases between.

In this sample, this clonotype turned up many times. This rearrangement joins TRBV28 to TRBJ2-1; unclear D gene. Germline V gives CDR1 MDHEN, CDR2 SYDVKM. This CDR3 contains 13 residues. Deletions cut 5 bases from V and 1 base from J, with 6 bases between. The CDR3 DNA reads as TGTGCCAGCAGTCCAGATTCCTACAATGAGCAGTTCTTC. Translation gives CASSPDSYNEQFF.

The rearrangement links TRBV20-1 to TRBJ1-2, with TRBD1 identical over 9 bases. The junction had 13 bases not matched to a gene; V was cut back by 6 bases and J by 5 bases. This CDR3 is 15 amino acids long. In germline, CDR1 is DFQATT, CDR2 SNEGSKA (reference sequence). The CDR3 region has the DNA TGCAGTGCCACCCCCGGACAGGGGACTTCATATGGCTACACCTTC. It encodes CSATPGQGTSYGYTF.

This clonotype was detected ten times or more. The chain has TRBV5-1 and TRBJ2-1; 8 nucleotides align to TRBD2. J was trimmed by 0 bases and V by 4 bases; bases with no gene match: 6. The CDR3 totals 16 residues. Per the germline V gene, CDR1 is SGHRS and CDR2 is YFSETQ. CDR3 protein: CASSLPSGSSYNEQFF. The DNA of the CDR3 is TGCGCCAGCAGCCTTCCCAGCGGGAGCTCCTACAATGAGCAGTTCTTC.

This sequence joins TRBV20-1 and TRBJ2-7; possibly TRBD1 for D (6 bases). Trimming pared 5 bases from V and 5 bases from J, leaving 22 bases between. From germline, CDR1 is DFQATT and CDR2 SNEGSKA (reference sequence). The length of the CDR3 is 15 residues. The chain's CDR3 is CSAYKAIRGGHEQYF. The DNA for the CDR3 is TGCAGTGCTTATAAGGCGATCAGGGGCGGCCACGAGCAGTACTTC.

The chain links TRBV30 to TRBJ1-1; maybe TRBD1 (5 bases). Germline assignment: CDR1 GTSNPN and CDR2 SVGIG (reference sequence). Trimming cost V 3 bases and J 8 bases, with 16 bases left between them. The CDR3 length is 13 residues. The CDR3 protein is CAWRPQDTGEAFF. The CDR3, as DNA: TGTGCCTGGAGGCCACAGGATACGGGAGAAGCTTTCTTT.

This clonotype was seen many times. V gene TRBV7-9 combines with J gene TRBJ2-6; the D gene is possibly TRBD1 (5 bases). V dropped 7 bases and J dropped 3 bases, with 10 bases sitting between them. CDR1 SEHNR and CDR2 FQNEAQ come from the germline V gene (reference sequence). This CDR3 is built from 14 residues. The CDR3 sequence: CASTRAGGANVLTF. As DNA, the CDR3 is TGTGCCAGCACCAGGGCTGGTGGGGCCAACGTCCTGACTTTC.

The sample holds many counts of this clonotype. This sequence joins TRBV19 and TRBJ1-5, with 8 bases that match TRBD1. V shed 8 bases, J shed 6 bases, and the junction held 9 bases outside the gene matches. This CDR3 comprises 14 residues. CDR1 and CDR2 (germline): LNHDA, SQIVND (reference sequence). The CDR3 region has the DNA TGTGCCAGTTGTGGGCAGGGGGCCGTTCAGCCCCAGCATTTT. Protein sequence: CASCGQGAVQPQHF.

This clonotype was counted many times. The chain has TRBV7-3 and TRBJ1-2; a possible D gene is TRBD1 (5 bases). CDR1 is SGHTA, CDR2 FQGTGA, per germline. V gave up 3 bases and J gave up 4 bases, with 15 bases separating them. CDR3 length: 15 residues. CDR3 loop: CASSFPSGTVYGYTF. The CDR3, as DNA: TGTGCCAGCAGCTTCCCATCCGGGACCGTCTATGGCTACACCTTC.

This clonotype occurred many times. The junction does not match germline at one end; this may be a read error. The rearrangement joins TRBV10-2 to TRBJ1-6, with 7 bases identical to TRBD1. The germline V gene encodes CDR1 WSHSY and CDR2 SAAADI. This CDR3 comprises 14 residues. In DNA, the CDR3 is TGCGCCAGCAGATGGGGACAGATGGATTCACCCCTCCATTTT. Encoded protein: CASRWGQMDSPLHF.

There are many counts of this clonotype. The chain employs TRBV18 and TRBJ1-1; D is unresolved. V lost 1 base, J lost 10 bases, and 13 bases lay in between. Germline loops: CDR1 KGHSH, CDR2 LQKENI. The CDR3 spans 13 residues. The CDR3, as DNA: TGTGCCAGCTCACCACTACCTGCAGACGGAGCTTTCTTT. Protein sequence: CASSPLPADGAFF.

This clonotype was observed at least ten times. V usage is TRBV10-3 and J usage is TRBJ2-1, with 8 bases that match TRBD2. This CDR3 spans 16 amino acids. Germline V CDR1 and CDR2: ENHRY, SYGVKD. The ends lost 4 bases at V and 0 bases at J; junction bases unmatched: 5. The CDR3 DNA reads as TGTGCCATCAGTGGGACTAGCTCAGGCTCCTACAATGAGCAGTTCTTC. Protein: CAISGTSSGSYNEQFF.

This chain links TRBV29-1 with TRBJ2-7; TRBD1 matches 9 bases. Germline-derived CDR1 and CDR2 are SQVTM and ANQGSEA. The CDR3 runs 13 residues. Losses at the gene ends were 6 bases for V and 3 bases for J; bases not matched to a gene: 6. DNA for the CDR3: TGCAGCGTCCGAGACAGGGGGGTCTACGAGCAGTACTTC. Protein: CSVRDRGVYEQYF.

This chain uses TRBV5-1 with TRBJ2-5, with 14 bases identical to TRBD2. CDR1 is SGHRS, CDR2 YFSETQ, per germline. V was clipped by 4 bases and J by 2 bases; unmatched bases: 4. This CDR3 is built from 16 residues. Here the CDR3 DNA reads TGCGCCAGCAGCCCCGGACTAGCGGGAGGACAAGAGACCCAGTACTTC. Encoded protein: CASSPGLAGGQETQYF.

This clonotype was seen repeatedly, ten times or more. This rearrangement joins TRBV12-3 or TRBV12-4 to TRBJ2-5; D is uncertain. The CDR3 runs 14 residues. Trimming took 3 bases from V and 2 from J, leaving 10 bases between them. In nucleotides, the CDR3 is TGTGCCAGCAGTTTTTTCGGCCCACAAGAGACCCAGTACTTC. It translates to CASSFFGPQETQYF.

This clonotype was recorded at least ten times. The CDR3 DNA reads TGTGCCAGCAGCCAAGATGGCACAAACAATCAGCCCCAGCATTTT. Its translation is CASSQDGTNNQPQHF. This chain uses TRBV3-1 with TRBJ1-5; no reliable D call. V was pared by 0 bases and J by 3 bases, with 9 bases between. Germline loops: CDR1 LGHDT, CDR2 YNNKEL (reference sequence). The CDR3 runs 15 residues.

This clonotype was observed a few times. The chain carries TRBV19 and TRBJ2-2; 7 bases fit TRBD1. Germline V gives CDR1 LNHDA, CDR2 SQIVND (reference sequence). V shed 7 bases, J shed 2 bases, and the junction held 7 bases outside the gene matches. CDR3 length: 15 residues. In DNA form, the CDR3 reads TGTGCCAGTACCCGGGACAGCCTCAACACCGGGGAGCTGTTTTTT. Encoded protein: CASTRDSLNTGELFF.

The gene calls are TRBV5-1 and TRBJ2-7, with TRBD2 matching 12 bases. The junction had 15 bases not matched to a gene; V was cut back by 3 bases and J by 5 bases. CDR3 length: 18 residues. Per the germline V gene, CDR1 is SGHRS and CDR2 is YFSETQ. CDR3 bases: TGCGCCAGCAGCTCGAACCCCGGACTAGCGGGATATAGGAACGAGCAGTACTTC. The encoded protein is CASSSNPGLAGYRNEQYF.

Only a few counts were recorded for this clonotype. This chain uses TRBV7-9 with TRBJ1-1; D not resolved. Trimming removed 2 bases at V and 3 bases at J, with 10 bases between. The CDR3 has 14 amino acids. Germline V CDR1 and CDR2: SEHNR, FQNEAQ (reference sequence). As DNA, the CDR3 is TGTGCCAGCAGCTTAAGGGATTTAGACACTGAAGCTTTCTTT. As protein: CASSLRDLDTEAFF. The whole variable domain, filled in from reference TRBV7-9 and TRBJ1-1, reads DTGVSQNPRHKITKRGQNVTFRCDPISEHNRLYWYRQTLGQGPEFLTYFQNEAQLEKSRLLSDRFSAERPKGSFSTLEIQRTEQGDSAMYLCASSLRDLDTEAFFGQGTRLTVV.

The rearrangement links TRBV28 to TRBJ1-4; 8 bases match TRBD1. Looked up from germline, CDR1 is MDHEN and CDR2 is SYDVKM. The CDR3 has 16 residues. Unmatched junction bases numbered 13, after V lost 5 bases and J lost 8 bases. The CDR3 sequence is CASSPSLGQGREKLFF. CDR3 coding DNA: TGTGCCAGCAGTCCGAGCCTCGGACAGGGTAGGGAAAAACTGTTTTTT. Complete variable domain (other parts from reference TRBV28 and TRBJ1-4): DVKVTQSSRYLVKRTGEKVFLECVQDMDHENMFWYRQDPGLGLRLIYFSYDVKMKEKGDIPEGYSVSREKKERFSLILESASTNQTSMYLCASSPSLGQGREKLFFGSGTQLSVL.

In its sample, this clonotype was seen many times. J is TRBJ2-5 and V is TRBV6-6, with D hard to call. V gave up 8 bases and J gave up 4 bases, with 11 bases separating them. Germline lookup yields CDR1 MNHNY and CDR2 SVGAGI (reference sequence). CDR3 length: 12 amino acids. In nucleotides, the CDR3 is TGTGCCAGCTCACCTGACGCAGAGACCCAGTACTTC. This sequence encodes CASSPDAETQYF.

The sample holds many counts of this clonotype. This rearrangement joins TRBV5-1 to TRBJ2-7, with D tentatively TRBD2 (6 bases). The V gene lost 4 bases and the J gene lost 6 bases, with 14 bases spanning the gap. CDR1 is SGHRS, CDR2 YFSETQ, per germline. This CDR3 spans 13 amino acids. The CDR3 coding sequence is TGCGCCAGCAGCCCAGGGACTGGGTTCGAGCAGTACTTC. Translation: CASSPGTGFEQYF.

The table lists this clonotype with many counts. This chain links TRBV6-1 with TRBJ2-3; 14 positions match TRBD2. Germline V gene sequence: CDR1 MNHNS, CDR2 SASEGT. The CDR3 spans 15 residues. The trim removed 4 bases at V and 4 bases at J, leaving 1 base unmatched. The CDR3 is CASSGLAGGPDTQYF. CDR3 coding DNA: TGTGCCAGCAGTGGACTAGCGGGAGGGCCAGATACGCAGTATTTT.